These 20 T cell receptor beta chains originate from one sample sequenced in a study of T cell responses to AZD1222 COVID-19 vaccine. Here immunoSEQ multiplex PCR was the method, and the copy in TCRdb shows in-frame clones only, minus some. The table records 130,000 to 150,000 clones, more than 70% of them present only once. The specimen comprised peripheral blood, sampled 28 days after the second AZD1222 dose. All receptors derive from an adult who received the AZD1222 COVID-19 vaccine.

The J gene is TRBJ1-2, the V gene TRBV4-1; perhaps TRBD1 as D (5 bases). Germline V lookup: CDR1 MGHRA, CDR2 YSYEKL. Trimming removed 0 bases at V and 5 bases at J, with 13 bases between. The CDR3 has 15 amino acids. The CDR3 loop is CASSQDVRDRYGYTF. The CDR3 region has the DNA TGCGCCAGCAGCCAAGATGTCAGGGATCGGTATGGCTACACCTTC.

J is TRBJ2-7 and V is TRBV3-1 (or the pseudogene TRBV3-2); 8 positions match TRBD1. CDR3 length: 15 amino acids. Unmatched junction bases numbered 6, after V lost 5 bases and J lost 0 bases. The germline V gene has CDR1 LGHDT and CDR2 YNNKEL (reference sequence). The CDR3 DNA is TGTGCCAGCAGCTTCCGGACAGGGCTCTCCTACGAGCAGTACTTC. Translating it yields CASSFRTGLSYEQYF.

The V and J genes are TRBV27 and TRBJ1-2; the D gene is possibly TRBD1 (5 bases). The V end lost 7 bases, the J end lost 5 bases, and 20 bases lay between the germline ends. The CDR3 spans 15 residues. Germline CDR1 and CDR2: MNHEY and SMNVEV (reference sequence). The DNA for the CDR3 is TGTGCCAGCACCCCAGGCGCAGGGACTGCGTATGGCTACACCTTC. Encoded protein: CASTPGAGTAYGYTF.

The V call is TRBV11-2, the J call TRBJ1-6, with D maybe TRBD1 (6 bases). CDR1 SGHAT and CDR2 FQNNGV come from the germline V gene. Trimming stripped 4 bases from V and 4 bases from J, with 11 bases between. The CDR3 loop spans 15 amino acids. The chain's CDR3 is CASSSGGRYNSPLHF. In DNA, the CDR3 is TGTGCCAGCAGCTCCGGGGGGCGGTATAATTCACCCCTCCACTTT.

This chain connects TRBV5-1 to TRBJ1-1; unclear D gene. The V gene's germline CDR1 is SGHRS and CDR2 YFSETQ. V was cut by 1 base and J by 0 bases, with 10 bases left in between. The CDR3 has 15 residues. The chain's CDR3 is CASSLSSGMNTEAFF. The CDR3 nucleotides read TGCGCCAGCAGCTTGAGTTCGGGTATGAACACTGAAGCTTTCTTT.

The V and J genes are TRBV6-1 and TRBJ1-2; maybe TRBD1 (5 bases). Per the germline V gene, CDR1 is MNHNS and CDR2 is SASEGT. The V and J ends lost 3 bases and 8 bases respectively, with 13 bases between them. CDR3 length: 13 residues. In DNA form, the CDR3 reads TGTGCCAGCAGTGATCAGGGCCCCCAAGGCTACACCTTC. Amino acid sequence: CASSDQGPQGYTF.

V usage is TRBV29-1 and J usage is TRBJ2-2; D unresolved. CDR1 SQVTM and CDR2 ANQGSEA come from the germline V gene. This CDR3 is 13 amino acids long. The ends were cut back, 4 bases at V and 1 base at J, with 7 bases in the middle. The CDR3 protein is CSVGTGNTGELFF. The DNA for the CDR3 is TGCAGCGTTGGAACGGGGAACACCGGGGAGCTGTTTTTT.

This clone was counted only a few times. The CDR3 sequence is CSVEGGQGTSYEQYF. The CDR3 region has the DNA TGCAGCGTAGAGGGGGGACAGGGGACCTCCTACGAGCAGTACTTC. The chain links TRBV29-1 to TRBJ2-7; 10 bases fit TRBD1. CDR1 and CDR2 (germline): SQVTM, ANQGSEA. The CDR3 extends over 15 amino acids. Losses at the gene ends were 6 bases for V and 0 bases for J; bases not matched to a gene: 8.

CDR3 sequence: CASSLTPEETQYF. CDR3 nucleotide sequence: TGTGCCAGCAGCCTAACTCCAGAAGAGACCCAGTACTTC. The chain recombines TRBV5-6 with TRBJ2-5; D gene unclear. V lost 4 bases and J 3 bases, leaving 10 bases between the germline ends. The CDR3 has 13 amino acids. CDR1 and CDR2 from the germline V gene are SGHDT and YYEEEE.

This clone was seen just once. The chain combines TRBV5-1 with TRBJ2-5; D possibly corresponds to TRBD2 (6 bases). From germline, CDR1 is SGHRS and CDR2 YFSETQ. V was shortened by 5 bases and J by 1 base, with 15 bases between the two germline ends. The CDR3 runs to 15 residues. CDR3 sequence: CASSDAGRFQETQYF. The DNA for the CDR3 is TGCGCCAGCAGTGACGCGGGGAGGTTCCAAGAGACCCAGTACTTC.

This clone has a single count. The rearrangement links TRBV4-1 to TRBJ1-1, with a tentative D call TRBD1 (5 bases). Per germline, CDR1 MGHRA and CDR2 YSYEKL. The CDR3 has 14 residues. Trimming removed 4 bases from V and 5 bases from J, with 14 bases in between. The CDR3 DNA reads TGCGCCAGCAGCCCAGGGACGCCGGGTACTGAAGCTTTCTTT. Translation: CASSPGTPGTEAFF.

This clone was seen more than once but under ten times. The identical CDR3 is also encoded by other nucleotide sequences in the sample. The chain joins TRBV30 to TRBJ1-3, with D uncertain. CDR3 size: 13 residues. CDR1 and CDR2 from the germline V gene are GTSNPN and SVGIG (reference sequence). V shed 0 bases and J shed 5 bases, with 8 bases lying between them. CDR3 sequence: CAWSVNGRNTIYF. The CDR3 DNA reads as TGTGCCTGGAGTGTGAATGGTAGAAACACCATATATTTT.

This clone was detected only once. This chain links TRBV9 with TRBJ2-5, with D possibly TRBD1 on 6 matching bases. The V gene lost 6 bases and the J gene lost 5 bases, with 20 bases spanning the gap. Germline values: CDR1 SGDLS, CDR2 YYNGEE. This CDR3 comprises 15 residues. The CDR3 here is CASKPGQTRRETQYF. The CDR3 DNA sequence: TGTGCCAGCAAACCCGGACAGACCCGTCGGGAGACCCAGTACTTC.

This chain uses TRBV6-5 with TRBJ1-1; weak D call: TRBD1 (5 bases). The germline CDR1 and CDR2 sequences are MNHEY and SVGAGI. The CDR3 contains 14 residues. Between the trimmed V and J ends, which lost 2 bases and 6 bases, there was a span of 13 bases. The CDR3 here is CASSYRQGEAEAFF. CDR3 sequence (DNA): TGTGCCAGCAGTTACCGGCAGGGAGAGGCTGAAGCTTTCTTT.

J is TRBJ2-3 and V is TRBV9, with TRBD1 as a possible D gene (6 bases). Germline V gives CDR1 SGDLS, CDR2 YYNGEE. V lost 3 bases and J 1 base, leaving 12 bases between the germline ends. The CDR3 totals 15 residues. CDR3 amino acids: CASSAGTTGTDTQYF. The CDR3 DNA is TGTGCCAGCAGCGCCGGGACAACCGGCACAGATACGCAGTATTTT.

The CDR3 DNA sequence: TGCGCCAGCAGCCAAGGGCTAAGGGAAGAGACCCAGTACTTC. The encoded protein is CASSQGLREETQYF. The rearrangement links TRBV4-1 to TRBJ2-5; D is unresolved. Germline CDR1 is MGHRA and CDR2 is YSYEKL. This CDR3 has 14 amino acids. Trimming cost V 1 base and J 3 bases, with 9 bases left between them.

This clone appeared once. The gene calls are TRBV28 and TRBJ2-3; 9 bases match TRBD2. The CDR3 loop spans 15 amino acids. Germline CDR1 MDHEN, CDR2 SYDVKM. With 2 bases clipped from V and 5 bases from J, the junction kept 5 bases outside the gene matches. The CDR3 region has the DNA TGTGCCAGCAGTTTAGGGCTAGCGGGGCAAGATACGCAGTATTTT. As protein: CASSLGLAGQDTQYF.

The V gene is TRBV19, the J gene TRBJ1-5, with a tentative D call TRBD1 (6 bases). Germline CDR1 is LNHDA and CDR2 is SQIVND (reference sequence). This CDR3 has 17 amino acids. The V end lost 3 bases, the J end lost 0 bases, and 15 bases lay between the germline ends. The DNA of the CDR3 is TGTGCCAGTAGTATCCCGGGACATAGCCGTAGCAATCAGCCCCAGCATTTT. It specifies CASSIPGHSRSNQPQHF.

This clone was recorded only once. The chain couples TRBV27 to TRBJ2-2; unclear D gene. V shed 2 bases and J shed 7 bases, with 8 bases lying between them. Looked up from germline, CDR1 is MNHEY and CDR2 is SMNVEV (reference sequence). The CDR3 totals 13 residues. This CDR3 is CASSLEAVGELFF. DNA for the CDR3: TGTGCCAGCAGTTTAGAAGCCGTCGGGGAGCTGTTTTTT.

The genes are TRBV18 and TRBJ1-1, with D possibly being TRBD1 (5 bases). Germline V CDR1 and CDR2: KGHSH, LQKENI. The V end was cut by 5 bases, the J end by 0 bases, with 7 bases between. The CDR3 is 13 amino acids. The CDR3 loop reads CASSAGLNTEAFF. As DNA, the CDR3 is TGTGCCAGCTCAGCAGGGTTGAACACTGAAGCTTTCTTT.